The rows below give T cell receptor beta chains drawn from one sample of a study of blood T cell repertoires in COVID-19. Clones were sequenced by immunoSEQ multiplex PCR, and TCRdb holds only the in-frame ones, with some missing. The profile shows 100,000 to 150,000 clones, 60% to 80% of them singletons. The sample consisted of peripheral blood. Receptor source: a woman between 65 and 79 years old with acute or convalescent COVID-19. The CDR3 runs from the conserved cysteine through the conserved F or W.

J | V | CDR3
TRBJ1-5 | TRBV12-3/TRBV12-4 | CASSANEGPQHF
TRBJ2-7 | TRBV6-2/TRBV6-3 | CASSRTTNSYEQYF
TRBJ2-3 | TRBV5-1 | CASSGPRTSGGPTDTQYF
TRBJ1-6 | TRBV2 | CASRAEQKVNSPLHF
TRBJ2-2 | TRBV2 | CASSLTSGNTGELFF
TRBJ2-3 | TRBV19 | CASSEGGADTQYF
TRBJ2-3 | TRBV4-1 | CASSQGAPGTDTQYF
TRBJ2-3 | TRBV19 | CASSISDRGYLTDTQYF
TRBJ1-2 | TRBV10-1 | CASSDLTGEVGYGYTF
TRBJ2-7 | TRBV10-3 | CAISDQTSGFSYEQYF